Each of the 14 T cell receptor beta chains below was sequenced from the same sample in a study of blood T cell repertoires in COVID-19. Method: immunoSEQ multiplex PCR; TCRdb's copy keeps in-frame clones and lacks some. Here the sample spans 120,000 or so clones, 65% to 90% being singletons. The source material was peripheral blood. These receptors were obtained from a man of 80 years or more with active or convalescent COVID-19.

In DNA form, the CDR3 reads TGTGCCAGCAGTTTACAGGGATTCTATGGCTACACCTTC. Translated: CASSLQGFYGYTF. The chain employs TRBV5-5 and TRBJ1-2; possibly TRBD1 for D (6 bases). V lost 5 bases and J lost 4, with 12 bases in between. This CDR3 has 13 residues. The germline gives CDR1 SGHKS, CDR2 YYEKEE (reference sequence).

The gene calls are TRBV10-3 and TRBJ1-5; a possible D gene is TRBD1 (5 bases). Between the trimmed V and J ends, which lost 3 bases and 7 bases, there was a span of 16 bases. Germline CDR1 ENHRY, CDR2 SYGVKD. The CDR3 has 15 residues. The CDR3 reads CAISDDSRGGQPQHF. Here the CDR3 DNA reads TGTGCCATCAGTGACGACAGTAGAGGAGGGCAGCCCCAGCATTTT.

This chain links TRBV30 with TRBJ2-7, with D unclear. The CDR3 contains 11 residues. Germline V gene data show CDR1 as GTSNPN and CDR2 as SVGIG (reference sequence). Trimming cost V 5 bases and J 3 bases, with 8 bases left between them. The CDR3 nucleotides read TGTGCCTGGGCCAGTGGCTACGAGCAGTACTTC. Translating gives CAWASGYEQYF.

The chain combines TRBV5-1 with TRBJ2-1, with 11 nucleotides matching TRBD1. J gave up 6 bases and V 1 base, and 3 bases lay outside the gene matches. The CDR3 is made up of 15 amino acids. Germline V gene lookup returns CDR1 SGHRS and CDR2 YFSETQ. CDR3: CASSLFGTGGNEQFF. CDR3 sequence (DNA): TGCGCCAGCAGCTTGTTTGGGACAGGGGGCAATGAGCAGTTCTTC.

V is TRBV6-4 and J is TRBJ1-5; D possibly corresponds to TRBD1 (5 bases). CDR1 is MRHNA and CDR2 is SNTAGT in the germline V gene. With 6 bases removed from V and 6 bases from J, the gap between germline ends came to 12 bases. The CDR3 contains 13 residues. CDR3 protein: CASSVWGGQPQHF. The CDR3 DNA sequence: TGTGCCAGCAGCGTTTGGGGCGGTCAGCCCCAGCATTTT.

This chain uses TRBV27 with TRBJ2-5; D might be TRBD2 (6 bases). The ends were cut back, 2 bases at V and 5 bases at J, with 18 bases in the middle. Germline CDR1 reads MNHEY; CDR2 reads SMNVEV (reference sequence). The CDR3 extends over 16 amino acids. In DNA, the CDR3 is TGTGCCAGCAGTTTACTTTTCTCTAGCGTAATCGAGACCCAGTACTTC. Protein product: CASSLLFSSVIETQYF.

The gene calls are TRBV7-9 and TRBJ2-1; D unresolved. Trimming removed 3 bases from V and 6 bases from J, with 9 bases in between. The CDR3 is 13 residues long. Germline V gene data show CDR1 as SEHNR and CDR2 as FQNEAQ (reference sequence). The CDR3 here is CASSFSYANEQFF. The CDR3 nucleotides are TGTGCCAGCAGCTTTTCCTACGCCAATGAGCAGTTCTTC.

The V gene is TRBV5-1, the J gene TRBJ2-3; D perhaps matches TRBD2 (7 bases). Trimming took 0 bases from V and 9 from J, leaving 17 bases between them. The length of the CDR3 is 15 residues. Germline CDR1 reads SGHRS; CDR2 reads YFSETQ. Written as DNA, the CDR3 is TGCGCCAGCAGCTTGGATGGGGGGGCAGGGAAGACGCAGTATTTT. As protein: CASSLDGGAGKTQYF.

V usage is TRBV4-3 and J usage is TRBJ1-1; D is ambiguous. Germline loops: CDR1 LGHNA, CDR2 YSLEER. Deletions cut 2 bases from V and 1 base from J, with 17 bases between. The CDR3 covers 17 residues. Here the CDR3 DNA reads TGCGCCAGCAGCCAATACGTTTCGGGGAGTGGGAACACTGAAGCTTTCTTT. It yields the protein CASSQYVSGSGNTEAFF.

This sequence joins TRBV18 and TRBJ1-1; D might be TRBD1 (6 bases). The ends were cut back, 3 bases at V and 3 bases at J, with 17 bases in the middle. The CDR3 extends over 16 amino acids. Germline CDR1 reads KGHSH; CDR2 reads LQKENI. The CDR3 loop reads CASSPSGGRRDTEAFF. The CDR3 DNA reads TGTGCCAGCTCACCGTCCGGGGGGCGGCGGGACACTGAAGCTTTCTTT.

The chain recombines TRBV7-2 with TRBJ2-5; 12 bases are shared with TRBD2. The ends lost 6 bases at V and 1 base at J; junction bases unmatched: 6. Germline-derived CDR1 and CDR2 are SGHTA and FQGNSA. CDR3 length equals 16 residues. The DNA of the CDR3 is TGTGCCAGCAGGCCGGGACTAGCGGGCGTCCAAGAGACCCAGTACTTC. This translates into CASRPGLAGVQETQYF.

The rearrangement uses TRBV27 and TRBJ2-2; 9 bases align to TRBD2. The trim removed 8 bases at V and 4 bases at J, leaving 8 bases unmatched. The germline V gene encodes CDR1 MNHEY and CDR2 SMNVEV (reference sequence). The CDR3 has 15 amino acids. The CDR3 bases are TGTGCCAGCCTCCCGCTAGCGGGAACCACCGGGGAGCTGTTTTTT. Translating gives CASLPLAGTTGELFF.

The chain uses TRBV11-2 and TRBJ2-7; TRBD1 agrees at 9 bases. With 3 bases clipped from V and 0 bases from J, the junction kept 9 bases outside the gene matches. The germline CDR1 and CDR2 sequences are SGHAT and FQNNGV. This CDR3 is built from 17 residues. The CDR3 nucleotides are TGTGCCAGCAGCTTCTCCGGGACAGGGATCAGCTCCTACGAGCAGTACTTC. Protein: CASSFSGTGISSYEQYF.

Only a few counts were recorded for this clone. The chain is built from TRBV6-5 and TRBJ2-2, with 7 bases identical to TRBD1. J gave up 0 bases and V 8 bases, and 6 bases lay outside the gene matches. The germline CDR1 and CDR2 sequences are MNHEY and SVGAGI. The CDR3 extends over 15 amino acids. CDR3 amino acids: CASGTGTANTGELFF. The CDR3 DNA reads TGTGCCAGCGGAACCGGGACAGCGAACACCGGGGAGCTGTTTTTT.